Presented here are 30 T cell receptor beta chains from one specimen sequenced in a study of blood T cell repertoires in COVID-19. This table comes from immunoSEQ multiplex PCR, and its TCRdb copy is limited to in-frame clones, with some not included. The sample contains fewer than 130,000 clones, around 89% of which appear only once. Sequences were obtained from peripheral blood. All receptors derive from a woman aged 80 or over with acute or convalescent COVID-19.

V is TRBV29-1 and J is TRBJ2-7; D unclear. V lost 2 bases and J 3 bases, leaving 11 bases between the germline ends. Germline V gene lookup returns CDR1 SQVTM and CDR2 ANQGSEA. This CDR3 contains 13 residues. This chain's CDR3 is CSVEWAGHYEQYF. CDR3 in DNA: TGCAGCGTTGAATGGGCAGGCCACTACGAGCAGTACTTC.

The V and J genes are TRBV30 and TRBJ1-6, with 8 nucleotides matching TRBD1. CDR3 length: 17 residues. Germline V gives CDR1 GTSNPN, CDR2 SVGIG (reference sequence). Trimming at V came to 2 bases and at J to 3 bases, leaving 9 bases not matched to a gene. DNA of the CDR3: TGTGCCTGGAGTCCAGCGGACAGGGAACACTATAATTCACCCCTCCACTTT. Residues: CAWSPADREHYNSPLHF.

The gene calls are TRBV6-5 and TRBJ2-7; 11 nucleotides line up with TRBD1. CDR1 is MNHEY, CDR2 SVGAGI, per germline. V was clipped by 5 bases and J by 4 bases; unmatched bases: 7. This CDR3 contains 15 residues. In DNA, the CDR3 is TGTGCCAGCAGTACTATGGGACAGGGGGTTTACGAGCAGTACTTC. Protein: CASSTMGQGVYEQYF.

The chain carries TRBV18 and TRBJ1-1; D may be TRBD1 (5 bases). Germline V gene sequence: CDR1 KGHSH, CDR2 LQKENI. Trimming stripped 1 base from V and 6 bases from J, with 15 bases between. The CDR3 loop spans 15 amino acids. The CDR3 coding sequence is TGTGCCAGCTCACCACGGGACTCAGAAAGGGCTGAAGCTTTCTTT. The encoded protein is CASSPRDSERAEAFF. The entire variable domain, with the rest obtained from reference TRBV18 and TRBJ1-1, is as follows: NAGVMQNPRHLVRRRGQEARLRCSPMKGHSHVYWYRQLPEEGLKFMVYLQKENIIDESGMPKERFSAEFPKEGPSILRIQQVVRGDSAAYFCASSPRDSERAEAFFGQGTRLTVV.

The chain joins TRBV6-6 to TRBJ1-5; 9 bases match TRBD1. V lost 7 bases and J lost 4; bases outside the gene matches: 8. CDR1 and CDR2 from the germline V gene are MNHNY and SVGAGI (reference sequence). The CDR3 runs to 15 residues. CDR3 DNA sequence: TGTGCCAGCACCTCGGGACAGGGTAGTAATCAGCCCCAGCATTTT. The encoded protein is CASTSGQGSNQPQHF.

This sequence joins TRBV6-5 and TRBJ1-1; TRBD1 agrees at 8 bases. After removal of 6 bases from V and 6 bases from J, the junction contained 6 bases not matched to a gene. CDR1 MNHEY and CDR2 SVGAGI come from the germline V gene. The CDR3 has 13 residues. As DNA, the CDR3 is TGTGCCAGCAGGGGGACAGGTCCCGCTGAAGCTTTCTTT. Translating it yields CASRGTGPAEAFF.

The chain carries TRBV29-1 and TRBJ2-5, with TRBD2 matching 7 bases. CDR1 is SQVTM, CDR2 ANQGSEA, per germline. V was clipped by 5 bases and J by 9 bases; unmatched bases: 12. The CDR3 runs 13 residues. The CDR3 region is CSVFLSRGEAQYF. For the CDR3, the DNA is TGCAGCGTTTTTCTTTCCCGGGGGGAGGCCCAGTACTTC.

The chain links TRBV4-1 to TRBJ2-5; no clear D. The CDR3 covers 18 residues. V was trimmed by 0 bases and J by 0 bases, leaving 17 bases between them. CDR1 MGHRA and CDR2 YSYEKL come from the germline V gene. The CDR3 loop reads CASSQDPFGPPYQETQYF. The CDR3 DNA reads as TGCGCCAGCAGCCAAGATCCCTTTGGCCCACCGTACCAAGAGACCCAGTACTTC.

The chain has TRBV11-2 and TRBJ2-7; D is uncertain. V was cut by 0 bases and J by 1 base, with 7 bases left in between. The CDR3 contains 14 residues. Germline V gene data show CDR1 as SGHAT and CDR2 as FQNNGV. DNA of the CDR3: TGTGCCAGCAGCTTAGAGGGCTGGTCCTACGAGCAGTACTTC. Translated, it gives CASSLEGWSYEQYF.

This clone was seen ten or more times. V and J are TRBV19 and TRBJ2-1; 7 nucleotides line up with TRBD2. Per germline, CDR1 LNHDA and CDR2 SQIVND (reference sequence). With V trimmed by 5 bases and J by 8 bases, 9 bases remained unmatched. The CDR3 sequence is 14 residues long. The CDR3: CASSRLAGIDEQFF. The DNA of the CDR3 is TGTGCCAGTAGTCGACTAGCAGGTATAGATGAGCAGTTCTTC.

The chain links TRBV6-6 to TRBJ1-1, with a tentative D call TRBD1 (5 bases). CDR1 is MNHNY and CDR2 is SVGAGI in the germline V gene (reference sequence). This CDR3 comprises 12 residues. V was pared by 6 bases and J by 8 bases, with 13 bases between. The CDR3 loop is CASRRGAGEAFF. The CDR3 nucleotides read TGTGCCAGCAGGCGGGGCGCCGGGGAAGCTTTCTTT.

This clone showed up just once. This CDR3 is CASSSDRDLVGEQFF. In DNA form, the CDR3 reads TGTGCCAGCAGCTCAGACAGGGACCTCGTAGGTGAGCAGTTCTTC. This chain links TRBV5-6 with TRBJ2-1; TRBD1 aligns across 7 bases. The CDR3 spans 15 residues. From germline, CDR1 is SGHDT and CDR2 YYEEEE. V trimming: 3 bases; J trimming: 9 bases; junction bases outside the gene matches: 12.

This rearrangement joins TRBV4-3 to TRBJ1-1, with 8 bases fitting TRBD1. The germline V gene has CDR1 LGHNA and CDR2 YSLEER. The J segment lost 5 bases and the V segment lost 4 bases, leaving 3 bases of the junction unmatched. The CDR3 contains 13 residues. The CDR3 region has the DNA TGCGCCAGCAGCCTCTGGACAGGGACTGAAGCTTTCTTT. Protein sequence: CASSLWTGTEAFF.

This chain uses TRBV20-1 with TRBJ1-2; no clear D gene. Germline assignment: CDR1 DFQATT and CDR2 SNEGSKA (reference sequence). V was pared by 6 bases and J by 4 bases, with 9 bases between. The CDR3 is made up of 11 amino acids. CDR3 DNA: TGCAGTGCCTACCGGGTCTATGGCTACACCTTC. This sequence encodes CSAYRVYGYTF.

The chain couples TRBV5-1 to TRBJ2-7, with a tentative D call TRBD1 (5 bases). CDR3 length: 14 residues. The V gene's germline CDR1 is SGHRS and CDR2 YFSETQ. V was cut by 4 bases and J by 4 bases, with 15 bases left in between. This CDR3 reads CASSRQTAVYEQYF. In DNA form, the CDR3 reads TGCGCCAGCAGCCGTCAGACAGCCGTATACGAGCAGTACTTC.

This chain links TRBV7-9 with TRBJ1-3; possibly TRBD1 for D (5 bases). The length of the CDR3 is 14 residues. V was pared by 4 bases and J by 3 bases, with 10 bases between. Germline assignment: CDR1 SEHNR and CDR2 FQNEAQ (reference sequence). This CDR3 reads CASSSPRGGNTIYF. The DNA for the CDR3 is TGTGCCAGCAGCTCACCTAGGGGTGGAAACACCATATATTTT.

The chain employs TRBV7-2 and TRBJ2-1; 15 nucleotides agree with TRBD2. Germline values: CDR1 SGHTA, CDR2 FQGNSA. The ends lost 4 bases at V and 9 bases at J; junction bases unmatched: 7. This CDR3 has 16 residues. CDR3 sequence (DNA): TGTGCCAGCAGCTCCTATGGACTAGCGGGGGGGCGTGAGCAGTTCTTC. The encoded protein is CASSSYGLAGGREQFF.

The CDR3 DNA sequence: TGTGCCAGTAGTCCCGGACTAGCGGGGGGACAAGAGACCCAGTACTTC. Protein sequence: CASSPGLAGGQETQYF. This chain connects TRBV19 to TRBJ2-5; 14 nucleotides agree with TRBD2. Germline V gene sequence: CDR1 LNHDA, CDR2 SQIVND (reference sequence). This CDR3 has 16 residues. The V segment lost 5 bases and the J segment 2 bases; nucleotides outside the gene matches: 4. The full variable domain, in which reference TRBV19 and TRBJ2-5 provide the parts outside the CDR3, is DGGITQSPKYLFRKEGQNVTLSCEQNLNHDAMYWYRQDPGQGLRLIYYSQIVNDFQKGDIAEGYSVSREKKESFPLTVTSAQKNPTAFYLCASSPGLAGGQETQYFGPGTRLLVL.

The CDR3 here is CASSLSGEQFF. The DNA for the CDR3 is TGTGCCAGCAGTTTGTCGGGGGAGCAGTTCTTC. The V gene is TRBV12-3 or TRBV12-4, the J gene TRBJ2-1; possible D gene TRBD2, 5 bases. Trimming removed 3 bases at V and 10 bases at J, with 7 bases between. This CDR3 spans 11 amino acids.

The rearrangement links TRBV18 to TRBJ2-7; 7 nucleotides match TRBD2. Germline V CDR1 and CDR2: KGHSH, LQKENI. V shed 0 bases, J shed 6 bases, and the junction held 11 bases outside the gene matches. The CDR3 loop spans 16 amino acids. The CDR3 loop reads CASSPPGGLGSREQYF. The CDR3 DNA reads TGTGCCAGCTCACCACCGGGAGGGTTAGGGAGTCGCGAGCAGTACTTC. The full variable domain, completed using reference TRBV18 and TRBJ2-7, is NAGVMQNPRHLVRRRGQEARLRCSPMKGHSHVYWYRQLPEEGLKFMVYLQKENIIDESGMPKERFSAEFPKEGPSILRIQQVVRGDSAAYFCASSPPGGLGSREQYFGPGTRLTVT.

The V and J genes are TRBV4-1 and TRBJ1-1; the D is unclear. Trimming took 0 bases from V and 0 from J, leaving 8 bases between them. CDR1 and CDR2 from the germline V gene are MGHRA and YSYEKL. The CDR3 has 15 residues. CDR3 loop: CASSQEPQVNTEAFF. The CDR3 DNA sequence: TGCGCCAGCAGCCAAGAACCTCAGGTGAACACTGAAGCTTTCTTT.

The CDR3 spells CASSLLGGGVYNEQFF. The DNA of the CDR3 is TGTGCCAGCAGCTTATTGGGTGGAGGTGTTTACAATGAGCAGTTCTTC. This chain uses TRBV7-3 with TRBJ2-1; a possible D gene is TRBD2 (5 bases). This CDR3 spans 16 amino acids. V lost 2 bases to trimming and J lost 4 bases, with 15 bases between them. Germline CDR1 SGHTA, CDR2 FQGTGA.

This clone was counted once. The CDR3 loop reads CASSIGQTTNYGYTF. CDR3 bases: TGCGCCAGCAGCATCGGACAGACGACTAACTATGGCTACACCTTC. This chain uses TRBV5-1 with TRBJ1-2, with D perhaps matching TRBD1 (6 bases). Trimming left V 4 bases short and J 0 bases short, with 13 bases between. The CDR3 covers 15 residues. Germline CDR1 and CDR2: SGHRS and YFSETQ. The full variable domain, completed using reference TRBV5-1 and TRBJ1-2, is KAGVTQTPRYLIKTRGQQVTLSCSPISGHRSVSWYQQTPGQGLQFLFEYFSETQRNKGNFPGRFSGRQFSNSRSEMNVSTLELGDSALYLCASSIGQTTNYGYTFGSGTRLTVV.

The rearrangement links TRBV9 to TRBJ2-1; no definite D call. V was trimmed by 0 bases and J by 0 bases, leaving 7 bases between them. CDR3 size: 15 residues. Germline CDR1 is SGDLS and CDR2 is YYNGEE. CDR3 amino acids: CASSVVGLSYNEQFF. DNA for the CDR3: TGTGCCAGCAGCGTAGTTGGGCTCTCCTACAATGAGCAGTTCTTC.

In this sample, this clone turned up once. In nucleotides, the CDR3 is TGTGCCAGCAGCCTTTCTAAGACCGGACAGGGGGCTGGGTTCTATAATTCACCCCTCCACTTT. The encoded protein is CASSLSKTGQGAGFYNSPLHF. The genes are TRBV28 and TRBJ1-6; 11 positions match TRBD1. In germline, CDR1 is MDHEN, CDR2 SYDVKM. The CDR3 is made up of 21 amino acids. With V trimmed by 6 bases and J by 3 bases, 19 bases remained unmatched.

The genes are TRBV15 and TRBJ2-5; 8 nucleotides align to TRBD1. The V segment lost 1 base and the J segment 2 bases; nucleotides outside the gene matches: 0. The germline gives CDR1 LNHNV, CDR2 YYDKDF (reference sequence). The CDR3 sequence is 14 residues long. CDR3 in DNA: TGTGCCACCAGCAGAGGACAGGGGCAAGAGACCCAGTACTTC. Its translation is CATSRGQGQETQYF.

This sequence joins TRBV28 and TRBJ2-5, with 7 bases fitting TRBD2. The CDR3 is 15 residues long. V was clipped by 5 bases and J by 1 base; unmatched bases: 7. From germline, CDR1 is MDHEN and CDR2 SYDVKM. The CDR3 coding sequence is TGTGCCAGCAGTGAGCCGGGGGGAATCCAAGAGACCCAGTACTTC. Its translation: CASSEPGGIQETQYF.

The chain couples TRBV5-5 to TRBJ2-7, with D possibly being TRBD1 (5 bases). The CDR3 loop spans 14 amino acids. Germline V gene sequence: CDR1 SGHKS, CDR2 YYEKEE (reference sequence). Trimming left V 4 bases short and J 1 base short, with 12 bases between. CDR3 loop: CASSPTQGSYEQYF. In DNA form, the CDR3 reads TGTGCCAGCAGCCCAACCCAGGGATCCTACGAGCAGTACTTC.

The gene calls are TRBV28 and TRBJ1-5; TRBD1 is a possible D gene (6 bases). The CDR3 extends over 14 amino acids. With 3 bases removed from V and 9 bases from J, the gap between germline ends came to 15 bases. Per germline, CDR1 MDHEN and CDR2 SYDVKM. CDR3 region: CASSFSRGERPQHF. The DNA of the CDR3 is TGTGCCAGCAGTTTTAGCAGGGGCGAGCGGCCCCAGCATTTT.

This chain links TRBV5-1 with TRBJ2-5; tentative D call: TRBD1 (6 bases). The CDR3 runs 14 residues. Germline CDR1 is SGHRS and CDR2 is YFSETQ. V was clipped by 1 base and J by 4 bases, with 11 bases between them. The CDR3 sequence: CASSLNGGGETQYF. The CDR3 coding sequence is TGCGCCAGCAGCTTGAATGGGGGCGGAGAGACCCAGTACTTC.